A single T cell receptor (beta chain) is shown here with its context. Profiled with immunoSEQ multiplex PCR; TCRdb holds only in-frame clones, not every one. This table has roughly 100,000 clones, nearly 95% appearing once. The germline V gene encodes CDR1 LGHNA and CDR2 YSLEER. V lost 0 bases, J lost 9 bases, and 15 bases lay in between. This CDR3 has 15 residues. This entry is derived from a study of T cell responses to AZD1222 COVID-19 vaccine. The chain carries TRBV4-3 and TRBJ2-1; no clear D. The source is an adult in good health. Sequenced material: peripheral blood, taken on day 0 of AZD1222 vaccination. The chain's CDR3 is CASSQEYLVVGEQFF. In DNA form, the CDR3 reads TGCGCCAGCAGCCAAGAGTACCTTGTGGTGGGTGAGCAGTTCTTC.